Following are 6 T cell receptor beta chains from one sample sequenced in a study of tumor-infiltrating lymphocytes in primary liver carcinoma. Unsorted whole blood supplied the blood RNA, and germline DNA was isolated too. Researchers generated TCR beta cDNA from around 510 ng of total RNA, relying on a constant-region primer. Modified slightly, ARM-PCR produced TCR beta libraries over three nested multiplex PCR rounds. PCR rounds one and two used TRBV1-TRBV30 forward primers with a C-beta reverse primer for around 9 cycles each. Via MiXCR, TCRdb re-called the multiplex PCR reads, giving one row per CDR3 protein. This table has 300,000 to 400,000 distinct CDR3 sequences, approximately 64% appearing once. The specimen sequenced was peripheral blood. Receptors were obtained from a middle-aged man with primary liver carcinoma and hepatitis B virus infection.

Remarks on this clonotype: This CDR3 is missing its conserved last phenylalanine or tryptophan, likely due to a read error. This chain uses TRBV11-2 with TRBJ1-4; 10 bases agree with TRBD1. This CDR3 has 15 amino acids. CDR1 and CDR2 (germline): SGHAT, FQNNGV. The CDR3 region is CASSPTGGSNGKLFS. The CDR3 DNA sequence: TGTGCCAGCAGCCCGACAGGGGGCTCTAATGGAAAACTGTTTTCT.

The chain employs TRBV24-1 and TRBJ2-1; 9 nucleotides match TRBD2. Germline V gives CDR1 KGHDR, CDR2 SFDVKD. The CDR3 is made up of 14 amino acids. The V and J ends lost 9 bases and 5 bases, in that order; junction bases with no gene match: 7. The CDR3 reads CATSTSGLNNEQFF. In DNA form, the CDR3 reads TGTGCCACCTCAACTAGCGGGTTAAACAATGAGCAGTTCTTC.

This clonotype was seen a handful of times. An end of the junction differs from the germline gene, which may be a read error. The chain recombines TRBV11-2 with TRBJ2-7; no firm D call. The CDR3 runs to 12 residues. The germline V gene has CDR1 SGHAT and CDR2 FQNNGV. In DNA form, the CDR3 reads TGTGCCAGCAGCTTAAATGCCTACGAGCAATGCTTC. Protein: CASSLNAYEQCF.

As for this clonotype: This clone may be a read error of a much larger clone one base away. This likely comes from a read error, as the CDR3 has no conserved phenylalanine or tryptophan at its end. The chain uses TRBV5-1 and TRBJ2-5, with 10 positions matching TRBD2. The length of the CDR3 is 14 residues. J gave up 2 bases and V 4 bases, and 2 bases lay outside the gene matches. Germline CDR1 SGHRS, CDR2 YFSETQ. The CDR3: CASSLAGAQETQYI. CDR3 nucleotides: TGCGCCAGCAGCCTAGCGGGAGCTCAAGAGACCCAGTACATC.

Of note for this clonotype: The germline gene is not matched at one end of the junction; a read error may be the cause. V usage is TRBV12-5 and J usage is TRBJ2-3; D is uncertain. The V gene's germline CDR1 is LGHNT and CDR2 FRNRAP. This CDR3 is 13 amino acids long. In DNA, the CDR3 is TGTGCTAGTGGTTTGGAAGGCACAGATGCGCAGTATTTT. Translation gives CASGLEGTDAQYF.

Of note for this clonotype: One base away lies a much larger clone, so this may be a sequencing read error. The CDR3 reads CASSQAKGGASDGYTF. The CDR3 DNA follows: TGCGCCAGCAGCCAAGCGAAGGGGGGGGCCTCAGATGGCTACACCTTC. This sequence joins TRBV4-3 and TRBJ1-2; weak D call: TRBD1 (6 bases). This CDR3 has 16 amino acids. Germline V lookup: CDR1 LGHNA, CDR2 YSLEER. V dropped 1 base and J dropped 6 bases, with 18 bases sitting between them.